The rows below give T cell receptor beta chains drawn from one sample of a study of T-cell reconstitution after alpha-beta-depleted transplantation in children. TCRdb redid the calling of the PCR reads with MiXCR, one entry per CDR3 protein. Of roughly 590,000 distinct CDR3 sequences in the sample, roughly 17% were seen once. The sequencing here drew on PBMCs from the stem cell graft donor, taken from the stem cell graft. The receptors come from a human donor who donated a stem cell graft to a child with acute myeloid leukemia. The CDR3 runs from the conserved cysteine through the conserved F or W. D genes are given only for firm matches. Clone size, where shown, is once, few, many, or a class for clones that have expanded.

size,V,J,D,CDR3,DNA
.,TRBV20-1,TRBJ2-3,TRBD1,CSAREGGRGPDTQYF,TGCAGTGCTAGAGAAGGGGGCAGGGGCCCAGATACGCAGTATTTT
many,TRBV20-1,TRBJ1-2,.,CSARGEHLYGYTF,TGCAGTGCTAGAGGGGAACACCTCTATGGCTACACCTTC
few,TRBV24-1,TRBJ2-1,.,CATSGRGLYNEQFF,TGTGCCACCAGTGGGAGGGGCCTGTACAATGAGCAGTTCTTC
few,TRBV6-2/TRBV6-3,TRBJ2-1,.,CASSGLQDEQFF,TGTGCCAGCAGTGGCCTTCAGGATGAGCAGTTCTTC
many,TRBV20-1,TRBJ1-6,.,CAPIESSYNSPLHF,TGCGCGCCAATTGAGAGCTCCTATAATTCACCCCTCCACTTT
many,TRBV6-1,TRBJ2-5,TRBD2,CASSEKRGVVETQYF,TGTGCCAGCAGTGAAAAGCGGGGAGTGGTAGAGACCCAGTACTTC
.,TRBV18,TRBJ2-6,TRBD1,CASSPLTGLRSGANVLTF,TGTGCCAGCTCACCCCTGACAGGGTTACGGTCTGGGGCCAACGTCCTGACTTTC
many,TRBV20-1,TRBJ2-1,.,CSAMEKTVLSYNEQFF,TGCAGTGCAATGGAAAAGACCGTACTCTCCTACAATGAGCAGTTCTTC
many,TRBV20-1,TRBJ2-7,TRBD2,CSARPQTSGMSGEQYF,TGCAGTGCTAGACCGCAGACTAGCGGGATGTCTGGCGAGCAGTACTTC
.,TRBV25-1,TRBJ1-5,TRBD1,CASSPHGQGGQPQHF,TGTGCCAGCAGTCCCCACGGACAGGGTGGCCAGCCCCAGCATTTT
.,TRBV4-2,TRBJ2-2,.,CARGPRLHSSGELFF,TGTGCCAGGGGCCCCCGGCTCCATAGCTCCGGGGAGCTGTTTTTT
.,TRBV5-1,TRBJ2-1,.,CASSPPSGGEQFF,TGCGCCAGCAGCCCTCCATCAGGCGGCGAGCAGTTCTTC